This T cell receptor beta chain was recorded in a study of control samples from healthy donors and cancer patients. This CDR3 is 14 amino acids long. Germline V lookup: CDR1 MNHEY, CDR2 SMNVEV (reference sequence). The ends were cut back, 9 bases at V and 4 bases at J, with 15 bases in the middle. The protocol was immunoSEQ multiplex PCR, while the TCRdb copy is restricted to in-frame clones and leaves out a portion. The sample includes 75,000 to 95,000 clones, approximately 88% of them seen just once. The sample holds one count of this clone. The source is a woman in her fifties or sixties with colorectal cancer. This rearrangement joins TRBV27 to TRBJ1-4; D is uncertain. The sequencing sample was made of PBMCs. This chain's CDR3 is CASGMTENNEKLFF. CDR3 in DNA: TGTGCCAGTGGTATGACGGAAAATAATGAAAAACTGTTTTTT.